A single sample gave rise to the 18 T cell receptor beta chains below, sequenced in a study of identical twins. TCRdb recomputed calls from the 5' RACE reads with MiXCR, one row per CDR3 protein. Counted here are approximately 500,000 distinct CDR3 sequences, 12% to 15% occurring once; the ten biggest clones make up 0.44%. This sample also belongs to another study, concerning yellow fever vaccine responses in identical twins.

What was sequenced was CD4+ T cells sorted from blood. The receptors stem from a woman between 18 and 29 years old in good health.

The V and J genes are TRBV12-3 or TRBV12-4 and TRBJ1-5; D is unresolved. The germline V and J ends were trimmed by 5 bases and 6 bases, with 8 bases remaining between them. CDR3 length equals 12 residues. The CDR3 sequence: CASSLFGQPQHF. As DNA, the CDR3 is TGTGCCAGCAGTCTATTCGGTCAGCCCCAGCATTTT.

This chain connects TRBV7-2 to TRBJ2-1; 9 nucleotides line up with TRBD2. The germline CDR1 and CDR2 sequences are SGHTA and FQGNSA. J gave up 7 bases and V 2 bases, and 15 bases lay outside the gene matches. The CDR3 runs 18 residues. CDR3 residues: CASSLSSPVAGGLNEQFF. In DNA form, the CDR3 reads TGTGCCAGCAGCTTATCGTCCCCTGTCGCGGGGGGGCTGAATGAGCAGTTCTTC.

This clonotype was seen a few times. The V call is TRBV20-1, the J call TRBJ1-1; TRBD1 matches at 7 bases. This CDR3 region has 11 residues. J was trimmed by 5 bases and V by 6 bases; bases with no gene match: 3. Germline V CDR1 and CDR2: DFQATT, SNEGSKA (reference sequence). The CDR3 here is CSAAGGTEAFF. CDR3 DNA sequence: TGCAGTGCCGCAGGGGGAACTGAAGCTTTCTTT.

This clonotype is a singleton in its sample. The V gene is TRBV12-3 or TRBV12-4, the J gene TRBJ2-1; D is unresolved. V lost 6 bases, J lost 1 base, and 16 bases lay in between. This CDR3 has 16 amino acids. The chain's CDR3 is CASRTRRERSYNEQFF. The CDR3 DNA follows: TGTGCCAGCAGGACACGAAGGGAAAGGTCCTACAATGAGCAGTTCTTC.

The chain uses TRBV13 and TRBJ2-1; 10 positions match TRBD2. V lost 3 bases to trimming and J lost 0 bases; unmatched junction nucleotides: 5. Germline V gives CDR1 PRHDT, CDR2 FYEKMQ (reference sequence). The CDR3 has 17 residues. As DNA, the CDR3 is TGTGCCAGCAGCTTCCTAGCGGGGGTAAGCTCCTACAATGAGCAGTTCTTC. Encoded protein: CASSFLAGVSSYNEQFF.

V gene TRBV6-1 combines with J gene TRBJ2-7; 8 positions match TRBD1. Trimming cost V 6 bases and J 3 bases; bases outside gene matches: 7. The CDR3 contains 14 residues. Looked up from germline, CDR1 is MNHNS and CDR2 is SASEGT. CDR3 in DNA: TGTGCCAGCAGAACCCGGACAGGGAGCTACGAGCAGTACTTC. Translated, it gives CASRTRTGSYEQYF.

The gene calls are TRBV14 and TRBJ2-7, with unresolved D. CDR1 and CDR2 from the germline V gene are SGHDN and FVKESK. Between the trimmed V and J ends, which lost 1 base and 3 bases, there was a span of 7 bases. CDR3 size: 13 residues. DNA for the CDR3: TGTGCCAGCAGCCAAGTCCCTGGCTACGAGCAGTACTTC. Its protein product is CASSQVPGYEQYF.

The sample holds many counts of this clonotype. V gene TRBV4-1 combines with J gene TRBJ2-3; 7 bases match TRBD2. V lost 1 base to trimming and J lost 6 bases; unmatched junction nucleotides: 7. The germline CDR1 and CDR2 sequences are MGHRA and YSYEKL. The CDR3 covers 15 residues. CDR3 coding DNA: TGCGCCAGCAGCCAAGGTGGGACTAAGGTGGATACGCAGTATTTT. Protein product: CASSQGGTKVDTQYF.

The chain uses TRBV28 and TRBJ2-5; 8 positions agree with TRBD1. The J segment lost 7 bases and the V segment lost 6 bases, leaving 10 bases of the junction unmatched. The CDR3 runs 14 residues. CDR1 is MDHEN, CDR2 SYDVKM, per germline. CDR3 bases: TGTGCCAGCAGCCGGACAGGGATCGGTGGGACCCAGTACTTC. It translates to CASSRTGIGGTQYF.

J is TRBJ2-5 and V is TRBV29-1; 7 bases match TRBD2. The germline V gene encodes CDR1 SQVTM and CDR2 ANQGSEA. The trim removed 3 bases at V and 3 bases at J, leaving 4 bases unmatched. CDR3 length: 13 residues. CDR3 region: CSVELLAEETQYF. The DNA for the CDR3 is TGCAGCGTTGAGCTTCTAGCGGAAGAGACCCAGTACTTC.

This clonotype has only a few counts. The chain recombines TRBV18 with TRBJ2-7; tentatively, D is TRBD1 (6 bases). CDR1 and CDR2 from the germline V gene are KGHSH and LQKENI. The CDR3 length is 13 residues. V was shortened by 0 bases and J by 9 bases, with 12 bases between the two germline ends. CDR3 DNA sequence: TGTGCCAGCTCACCACCGTTAACAGGGAGGCAGTACGTC. It yields the protein CASSPPLTGRQYV.

The V gene is TRBV12-3 or TRBV12-4, the J gene TRBJ2-7, with TRBD2 identical over 15 bases. This CDR3 is built from 16 residues. With V trimmed by 5 bases and J by 6 bases, 8 bases remained unmatched. CDR3 residues: CASSRGLAGGPGEQYF. The CDR3, as DNA: TGTGCCAGCAGTCGAGGACTAGCGGGAGGGCCTGGCGAGCAGTACTTC.

The table lists this clonotype with many counts. CDR3 nucleotide sequence: TGCAGTGCTAGACTAGCGGGATCCGAAGAGACCCAGTACTTC. Translation gives CSARLAGSEETQYF. The chain couples TRBV20-1 to TRBJ2-5; TRBD2 aligns across 9 bases. From germline, CDR1 is DFQATT and CDR2 SNEGSKA (reference sequence). With V trimmed by 2 bases and J by 3 bases, 4 bases remained unmatched. The CDR3 is 14 amino acids.

There are a few counts of this clonotype. The chain recombines TRBV6-1 with TRBJ2-2; 11 bases align to TRBD2. Germline V gives CDR1 MNHNS, CDR2 SASEGT. The V segment lost 5 bases and the J segment 8 bases; nucleotides outside the gene matches: 7. CDR3 length: 15 amino acids. As DNA, the CDR3 is TGTGCCAGCAGTCGACTAGCGGGAAATGCAGGGGAGCTGTTTTTT. It specifies CASSRLAGNAGELFF.

This clonotype was observed many times. The chain uses TRBV4-1 and TRBJ1-1; no firm D call. This CDR3 has 15 amino acids. Trimming removed 4 bases from V and 5 bases from J, with 17 bases in between. The germline V gene encodes CDR1 MGHRA and CDR2 YSYEKL. The CDR3 here is CASSLTPRGETEAFF. The CDR3, as DNA: TGCGCCAGCAGCCTAACTCCGCGGGGTGAGACTGAAGCTTTCTTT.

This clonotype was detected only a few times. The V call is TRBV7-8, the J call TRBJ2-1; 9 bases are a match to TRBD2. Germline-derived CDR1 and CDR2 are SGHVS and FQNEAQ. V was clipped by 0 bases and J by 9 bases; unmatched bases: 9. This CDR3 is 16 amino acids long. CDR3 coding DNA: TGTGCCAGCAGCTTAGCCCAGCGGGAGGTACCGCTTGAGCAGTTCTTC. It codes for CASSLAQREVPLEQFF.

The rearrangement uses TRBV20-1 and TRBJ2-1; 8 bases map to TRBD1. The CDR3 loop spans 14 amino acids. J lost 6 bases, V lost 6 bases, and 10 bases had no gene match. CDR1 and CDR2 (germline): DFQATT, SNEGSKA (reference sequence). In nucleotides, the CDR3 is TGCAGTGCACCAGGACAGGGTAAGGGCAATGAGCAGTTCTTC. It encodes CSAPGQGKGNEQFF.

This clonotype showed up just a few times. The chain carries TRBV7-3 and TRBJ2-1, with D possibly being TRBD2 (6 bases). Trimming removed 5 bases from V and 7 bases from J, with 12 bases in between. CDR3 length: 13 amino acids. Germline-derived CDR1 and CDR2 are SGHTA and FQGTGA. The CDR3 DNA reads as TGTGCCAGCAGCCAACCCGCGGGAAATGAGCAGTTCTTC. Protein: CASSQPAGNEQFF. Drawing the rest from reference TRBV7-3 and TRBJ2-1, the complete variable domain is GAGVSQTPSNKVTEKGKYVELRCDPISGHTALYWYRQSLGQGPEFLIYFQGTGAADDSGLPNDRFFAVRPEGSVSTLKIQRTERGDSAVYLCASSQPAGNEQFFGPGTRLTVL.